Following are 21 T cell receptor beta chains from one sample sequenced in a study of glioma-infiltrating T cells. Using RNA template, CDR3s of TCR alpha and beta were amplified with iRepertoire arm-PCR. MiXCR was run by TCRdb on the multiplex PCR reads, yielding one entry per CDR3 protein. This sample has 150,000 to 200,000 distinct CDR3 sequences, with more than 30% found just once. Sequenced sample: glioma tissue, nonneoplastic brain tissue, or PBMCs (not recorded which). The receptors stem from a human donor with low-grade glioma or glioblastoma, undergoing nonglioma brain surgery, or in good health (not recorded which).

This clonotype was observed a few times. The CDR3 sequence is CASREPWPAQETQYF. The CDR3 DNA reads as TGTGCCAGCAGAGAACCCTGGCCAGCACAAGAGACCCAGTACTTC. The V call is TRBV12-3 or TRBV12-4, the J call TRBJ2-5; D gene ambiguous. The CDR3 spans 15 residues. Trimming stripped 6 bases from V and 2 bases from J, with 16 bases between.

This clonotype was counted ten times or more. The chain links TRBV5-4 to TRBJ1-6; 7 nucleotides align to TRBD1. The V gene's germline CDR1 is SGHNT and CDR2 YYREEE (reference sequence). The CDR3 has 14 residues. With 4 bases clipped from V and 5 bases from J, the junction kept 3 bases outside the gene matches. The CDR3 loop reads CASSVDRDNSPLHF. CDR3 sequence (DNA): TGTGCCAGCAGCGTTGACAGGGATAATTCACCCCTCCACTTT.

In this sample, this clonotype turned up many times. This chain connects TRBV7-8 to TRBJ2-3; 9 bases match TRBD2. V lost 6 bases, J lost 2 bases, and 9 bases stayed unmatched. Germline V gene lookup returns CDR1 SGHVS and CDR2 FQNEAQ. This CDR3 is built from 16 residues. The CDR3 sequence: CASRPVAGEVTDTQYF. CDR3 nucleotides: TGTGCCAGCAGGCCGGTAGCGGGAGAGGTCACAGATACGCAGTATTTT.

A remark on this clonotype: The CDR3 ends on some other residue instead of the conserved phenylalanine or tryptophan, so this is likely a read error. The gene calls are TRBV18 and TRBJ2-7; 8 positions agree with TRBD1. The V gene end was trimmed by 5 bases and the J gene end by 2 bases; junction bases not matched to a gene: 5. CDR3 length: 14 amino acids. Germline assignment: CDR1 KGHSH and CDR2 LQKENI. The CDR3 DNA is TGTGCCAGCTCAGGACAGGGTACCCCCTACGAGCAGTACTTG. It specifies CASSGQGTPYEQYL.

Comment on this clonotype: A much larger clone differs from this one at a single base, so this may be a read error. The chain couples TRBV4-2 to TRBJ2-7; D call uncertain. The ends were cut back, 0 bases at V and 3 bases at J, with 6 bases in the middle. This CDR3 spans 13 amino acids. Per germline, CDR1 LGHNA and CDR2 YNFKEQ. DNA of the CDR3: TGTGCCAGCAGCCAAGACTATGACTACGAGCAGTACTTC. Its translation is CASSQDYDYEQYF.

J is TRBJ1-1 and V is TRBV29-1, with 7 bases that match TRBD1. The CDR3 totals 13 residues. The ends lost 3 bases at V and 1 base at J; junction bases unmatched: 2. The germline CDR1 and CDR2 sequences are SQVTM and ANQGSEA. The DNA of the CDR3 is TGCAGCGTTGAGCAGGGGGGGAACACTGAAGCTTTCTTT. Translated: CSVEQGGNTEAFF.

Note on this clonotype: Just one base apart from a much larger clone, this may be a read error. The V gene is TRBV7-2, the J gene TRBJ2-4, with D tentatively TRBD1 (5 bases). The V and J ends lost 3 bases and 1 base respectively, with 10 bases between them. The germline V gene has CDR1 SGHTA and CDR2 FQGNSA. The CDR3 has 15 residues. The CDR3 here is CASSFHGAAKNIQYF. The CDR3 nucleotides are TGTGCCAGCAGCTTTCATGGGGCGGCCAAAAACATTCAGTACTTC.

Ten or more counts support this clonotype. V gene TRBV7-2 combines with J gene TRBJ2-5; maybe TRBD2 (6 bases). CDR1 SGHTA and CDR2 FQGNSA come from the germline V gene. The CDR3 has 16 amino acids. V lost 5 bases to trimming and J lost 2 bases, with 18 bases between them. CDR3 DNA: TGTGCCAGCAGCCCTAGGAGGGCACCCGGGCAAGAGACCCAGTACTTC. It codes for CASSPRRAPGQETQYF.

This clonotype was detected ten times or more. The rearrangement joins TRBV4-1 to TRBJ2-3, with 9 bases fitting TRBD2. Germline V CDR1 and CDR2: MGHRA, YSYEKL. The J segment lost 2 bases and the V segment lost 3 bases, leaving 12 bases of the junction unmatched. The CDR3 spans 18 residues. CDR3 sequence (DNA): TGCGCCAGCAGCCAGGAGCGGGAGGAGCCGACGGCCACAGATACGCAGTATTTT. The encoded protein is CASSQEREEPTATDTQYF.

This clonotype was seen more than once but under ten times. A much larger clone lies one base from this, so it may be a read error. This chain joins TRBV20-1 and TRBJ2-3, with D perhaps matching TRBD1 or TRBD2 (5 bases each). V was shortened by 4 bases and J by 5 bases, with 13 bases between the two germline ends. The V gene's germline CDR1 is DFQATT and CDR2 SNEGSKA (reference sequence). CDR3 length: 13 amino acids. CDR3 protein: CSAIGEREDTQYF. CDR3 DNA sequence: TGCAGTGCTATAGGGGAGCGCGAAGATACGCAGTATTTT.

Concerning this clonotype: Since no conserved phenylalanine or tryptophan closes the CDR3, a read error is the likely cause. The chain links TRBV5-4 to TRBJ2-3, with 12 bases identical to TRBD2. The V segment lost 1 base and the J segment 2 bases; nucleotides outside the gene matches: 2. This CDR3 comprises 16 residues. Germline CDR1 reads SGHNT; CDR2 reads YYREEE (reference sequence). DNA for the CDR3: TGTGCCAGCAGCTTGACTAGCGGGAGGCCCACAGATACGCAGTATCTT. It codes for CASSLTSGRPTDTQYL.

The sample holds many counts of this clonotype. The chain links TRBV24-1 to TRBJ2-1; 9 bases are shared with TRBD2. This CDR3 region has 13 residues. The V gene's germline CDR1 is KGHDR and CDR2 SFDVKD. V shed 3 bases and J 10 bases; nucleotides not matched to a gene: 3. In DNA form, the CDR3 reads TGTGCCACCAGTGATCCTAGCGGGACGGAGCAGTTCTTC. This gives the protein CATSDPSGTEQFF.

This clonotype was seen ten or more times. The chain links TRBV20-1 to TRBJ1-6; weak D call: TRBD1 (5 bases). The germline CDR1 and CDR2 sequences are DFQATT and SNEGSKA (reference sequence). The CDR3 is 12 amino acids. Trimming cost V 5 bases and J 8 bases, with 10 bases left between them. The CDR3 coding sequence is TGCAGTGCTGGGGGGGGGGATTCACCCCTCCACTTT. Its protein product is CSAGGGDSPLHF.

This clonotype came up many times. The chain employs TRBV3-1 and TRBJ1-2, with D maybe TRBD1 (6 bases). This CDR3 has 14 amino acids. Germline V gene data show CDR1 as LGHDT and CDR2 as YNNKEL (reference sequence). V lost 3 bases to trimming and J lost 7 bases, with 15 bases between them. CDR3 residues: CASSQGSGASGYTF. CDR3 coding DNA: TGTGCCAGCAGCCAGGGATCGGGGGCCTCTGGCTACACCTTC. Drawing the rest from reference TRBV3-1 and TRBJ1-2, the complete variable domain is DTAVSQTPKYLVTQMGNDKSIKCEQNLGHDTMYWYKQDSKKFLKIMFSYNNKELIINETVPNRFSPKSPDKAHLNLHINSLELGDSAVYFCASSQGSGASGYTFGSGTRLTVV.

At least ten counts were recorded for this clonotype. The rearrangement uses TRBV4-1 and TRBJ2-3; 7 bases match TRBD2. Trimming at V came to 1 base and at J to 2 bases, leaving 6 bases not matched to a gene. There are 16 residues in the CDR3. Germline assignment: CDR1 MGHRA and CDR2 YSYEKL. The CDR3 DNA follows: TGCGCCAGCAGCCAAGGAAGGCTAGCGGCCACAGATACGCAGTATTTT. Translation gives CASSQGRLAATDTQYF.

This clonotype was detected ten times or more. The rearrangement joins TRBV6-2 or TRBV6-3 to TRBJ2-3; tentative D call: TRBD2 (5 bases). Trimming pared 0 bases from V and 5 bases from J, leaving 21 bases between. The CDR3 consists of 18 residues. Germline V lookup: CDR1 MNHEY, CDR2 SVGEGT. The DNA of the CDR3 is TGTGCCAGCAGTTACTCTCCTACAGCGGCCAGCGCGGTAGATACGCAGTATTTT. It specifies CASSYSPTAASAVDTQYF.

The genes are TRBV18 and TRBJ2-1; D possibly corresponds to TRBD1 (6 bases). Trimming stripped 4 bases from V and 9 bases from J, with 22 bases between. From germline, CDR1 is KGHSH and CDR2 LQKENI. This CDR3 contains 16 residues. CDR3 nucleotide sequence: TGTGCCAGCTCACTTAACAGGGCCCCGGGCTCGGGTGAGCAGTTCTTC. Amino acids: CASSLNRAPGSGEQFF.

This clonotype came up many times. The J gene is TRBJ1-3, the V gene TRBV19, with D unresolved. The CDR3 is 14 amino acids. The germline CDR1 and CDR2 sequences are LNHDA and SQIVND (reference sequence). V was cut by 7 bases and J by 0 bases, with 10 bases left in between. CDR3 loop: CASTTPSSGNTIYF. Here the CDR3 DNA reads TGTGCCAGTACGACTCCCAGCTCTGGAAACACCATATATTTT.

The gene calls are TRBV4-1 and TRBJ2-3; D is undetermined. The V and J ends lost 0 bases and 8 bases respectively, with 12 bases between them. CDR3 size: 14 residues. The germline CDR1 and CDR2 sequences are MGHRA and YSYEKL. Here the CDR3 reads CASSQDVYKPTQYF. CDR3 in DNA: TGCGCCAGCAGCCAAGACGTCTACAAGCCTACGCAGTATTTT.

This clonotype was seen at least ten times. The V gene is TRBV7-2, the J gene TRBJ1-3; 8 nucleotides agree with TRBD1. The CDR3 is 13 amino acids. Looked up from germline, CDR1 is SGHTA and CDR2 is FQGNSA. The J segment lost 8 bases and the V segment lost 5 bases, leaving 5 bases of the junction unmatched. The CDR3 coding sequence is TGTGCCAGCAGCCCGAACAGGGGGGACACCATATATTTT. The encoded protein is CASSPNRGDTIYF. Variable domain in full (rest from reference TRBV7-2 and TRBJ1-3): GAGVSQSPSNKVTEKGKDVELRCDPISGHTALYWYRQSLGQGLEFLIYFQGNSAPDKSGLPSDRFSAERTGGSVSTLTIQRTQQEDSAVYLCASSPNRGDTIYFGEGSWLTVV.

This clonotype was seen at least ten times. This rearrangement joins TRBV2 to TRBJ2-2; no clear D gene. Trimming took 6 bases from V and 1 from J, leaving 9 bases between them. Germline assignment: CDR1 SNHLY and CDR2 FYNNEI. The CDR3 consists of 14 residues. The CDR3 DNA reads TGTGCCAGCAGGACTGGGCAGAACACCGGGGAGCTGTTTTTT. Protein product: CASRTGQNTGELFF.